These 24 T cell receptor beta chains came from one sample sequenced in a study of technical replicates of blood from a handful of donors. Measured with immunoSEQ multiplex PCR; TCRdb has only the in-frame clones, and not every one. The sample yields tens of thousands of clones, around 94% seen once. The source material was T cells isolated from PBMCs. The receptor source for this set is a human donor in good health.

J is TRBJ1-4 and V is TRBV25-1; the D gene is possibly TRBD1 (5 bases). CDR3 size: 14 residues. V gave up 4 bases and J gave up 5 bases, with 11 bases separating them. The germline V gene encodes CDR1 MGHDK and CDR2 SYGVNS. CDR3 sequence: CASSVDSLNEKLFF. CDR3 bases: TGTGCCAGCAGTGTAGACAGCCTGAATGAAAAACTGTTTTTT.

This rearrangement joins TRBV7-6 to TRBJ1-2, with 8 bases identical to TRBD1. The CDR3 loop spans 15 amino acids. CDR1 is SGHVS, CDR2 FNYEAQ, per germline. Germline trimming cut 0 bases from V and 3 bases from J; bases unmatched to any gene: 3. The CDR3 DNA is TGTGCCAGCAGCTTAGCGGACAGGGTGGACTATGGCTACACCTTC. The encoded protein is CASSLADRVDYGYTF. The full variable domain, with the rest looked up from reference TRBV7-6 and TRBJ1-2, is GAGVSQSPRYKVTKRGQDVALRCDPISGHVSLYWYRQALGQGPEFLTYFNYEAQQDKSGLPNDRFSAERPEGSISTLTIQRTEQRDSAMYRCASSLADRVDYGYTFGSGTRLTVV.

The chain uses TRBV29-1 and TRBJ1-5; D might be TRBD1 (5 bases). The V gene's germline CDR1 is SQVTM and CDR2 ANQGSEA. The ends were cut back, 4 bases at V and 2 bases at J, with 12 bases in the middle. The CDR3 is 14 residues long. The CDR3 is CSVGSEGGNQPQHF. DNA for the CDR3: TGCAGCGTTGGTAGTGAAGGGGGCAATCAGCCCCAGCATTTT.

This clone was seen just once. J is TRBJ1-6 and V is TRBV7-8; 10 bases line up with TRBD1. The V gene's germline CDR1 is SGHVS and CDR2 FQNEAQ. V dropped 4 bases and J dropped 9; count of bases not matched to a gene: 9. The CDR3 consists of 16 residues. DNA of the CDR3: TGTGCCAGCAGCTCCCAAACGGGACAGGGGTCTTCACCCCTCCACTTT. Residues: CASSSQTGQGSSPLHF.

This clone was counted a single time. Here the CDR3 reads CASSSGTSAQETQYF. The CDR3, as DNA: TGTGCCAGCAGCTCTGGGACTAGCGCACAAGAGACCCAGTACTTC. The chain recombines TRBV9 with TRBJ2-5, with 10 bases aligning to TRBD2. Trimming cost V 4 bases and J 2 bases; bases outside gene matches: 5. CDR3 size: 15 residues. In germline, CDR1 is SGDLS, CDR2 YYNGEE.

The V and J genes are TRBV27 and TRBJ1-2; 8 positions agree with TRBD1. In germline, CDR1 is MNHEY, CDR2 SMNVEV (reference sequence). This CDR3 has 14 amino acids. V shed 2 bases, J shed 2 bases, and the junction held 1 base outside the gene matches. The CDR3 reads CASSLGTGNYGYTF. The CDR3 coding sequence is TGTGCCAGCAGTTTAGGGACAGGAAACTATGGCTACACCTTC.

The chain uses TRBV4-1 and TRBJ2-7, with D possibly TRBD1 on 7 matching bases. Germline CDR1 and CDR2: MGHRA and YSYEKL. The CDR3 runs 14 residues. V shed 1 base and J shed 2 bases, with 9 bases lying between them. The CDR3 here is CASSQGRGAYEQYF. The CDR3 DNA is TGCGCCAGCAGCCAAGGCAGGGGGGCCTACGAGCAGTACTTC.

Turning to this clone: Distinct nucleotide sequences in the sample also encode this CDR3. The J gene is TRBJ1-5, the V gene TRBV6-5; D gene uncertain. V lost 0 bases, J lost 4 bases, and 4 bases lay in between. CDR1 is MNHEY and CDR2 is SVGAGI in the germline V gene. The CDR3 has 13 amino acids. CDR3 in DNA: TGTGCCAGCAGTTACTCGAGGAATCAGCCCCAGCATTTT. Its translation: CASSYSRNQPQHF.

The CDR3 reads CASSPLLHTEKLFF. CDR3 in DNA: TGTGCCAGTAGTCCCCTCCTTCACACTGAAAAACTGTTTTTT. This rearrangement joins TRBV19 to TRBJ1-4; D unclear. Germline CDR1 LNHDA, CDR2 SQIVND (reference sequence). V lost 5 bases and J 7 bases, leaving 14 bases between the germline ends. CDR3 size: 14 residues.

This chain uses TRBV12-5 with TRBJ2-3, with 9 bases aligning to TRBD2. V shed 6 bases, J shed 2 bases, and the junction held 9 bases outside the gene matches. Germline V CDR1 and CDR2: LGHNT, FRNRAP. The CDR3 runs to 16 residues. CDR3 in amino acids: CASGPLLAGYTDTQYF. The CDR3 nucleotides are TGTGCTAGTGGCCCACTTCTAGCGGGGTACACAGATACGCAGTATTTT. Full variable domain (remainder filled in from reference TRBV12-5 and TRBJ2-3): DARVTQTPRHKVTEMGQEVTMRCQPILGHNTVFWYRQTMMQGLELLAYFRNRAPLDDSGMPKDRFSAEMPDATLATLKIQPSEPRDSAVYFCASGPLLAGYTDTQYFGPGTRLTVL.

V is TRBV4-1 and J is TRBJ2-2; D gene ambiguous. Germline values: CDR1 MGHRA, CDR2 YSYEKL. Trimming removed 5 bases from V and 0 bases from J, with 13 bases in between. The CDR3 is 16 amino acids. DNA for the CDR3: TGCGCCAGCAGCGGCCCATTACAGCCGAACACCGGGGAGCTGTTTTTT. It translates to CASSGPLQPNTGELFF.

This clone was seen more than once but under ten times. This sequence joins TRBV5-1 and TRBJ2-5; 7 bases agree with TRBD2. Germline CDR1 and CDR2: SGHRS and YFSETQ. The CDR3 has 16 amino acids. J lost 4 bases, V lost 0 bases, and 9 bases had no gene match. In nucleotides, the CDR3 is TGCGCCAGCAGCTTGGCCGTCAGCGGGATATCAGAGACCCAGTACTTC. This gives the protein CASSLAVSGISETQYF.

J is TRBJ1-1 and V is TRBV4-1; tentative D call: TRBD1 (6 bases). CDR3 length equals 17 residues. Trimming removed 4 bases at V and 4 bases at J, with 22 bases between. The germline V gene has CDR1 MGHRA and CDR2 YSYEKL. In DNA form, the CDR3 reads TGCGCCAGCAGCCGCCTGGAACGGGCAGGGGTGGGCACTGAAGCTTTCTTT. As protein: CASSRLERAGVGTEAFF.

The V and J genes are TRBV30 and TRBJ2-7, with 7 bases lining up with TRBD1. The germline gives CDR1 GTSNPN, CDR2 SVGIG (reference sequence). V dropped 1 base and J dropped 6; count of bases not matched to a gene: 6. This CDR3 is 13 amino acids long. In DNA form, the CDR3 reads TGTGCCTGGAGTGCGGGACAGTTTAGCGAGCAGTACTTC. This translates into CAWSAGQFSEQYF.

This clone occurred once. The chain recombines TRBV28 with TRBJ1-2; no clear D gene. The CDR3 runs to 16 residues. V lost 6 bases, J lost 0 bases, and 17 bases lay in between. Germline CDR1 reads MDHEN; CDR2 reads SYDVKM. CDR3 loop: CASRINAPPANYGYTF. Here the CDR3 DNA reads TGTGCCAGCAGAATCAATGCGCCGCCCGCTAACTATGGCTACACCTTC.

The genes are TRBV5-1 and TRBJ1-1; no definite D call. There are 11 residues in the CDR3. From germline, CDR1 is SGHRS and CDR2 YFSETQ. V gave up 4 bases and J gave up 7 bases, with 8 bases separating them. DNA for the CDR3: TGCGCCAGCAGCGCGGGTGGTGAAGCTTTCTTT. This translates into CASSAGGEAFF.

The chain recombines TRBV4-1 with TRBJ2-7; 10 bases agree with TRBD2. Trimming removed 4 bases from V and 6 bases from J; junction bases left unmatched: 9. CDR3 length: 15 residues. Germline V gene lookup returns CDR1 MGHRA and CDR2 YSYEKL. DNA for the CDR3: TGCGCCAGCAGCCGAGACCCCCTAGCGGGAGTCGAGCAGTACTTC. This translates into CASSRDPLAGVEQYF.

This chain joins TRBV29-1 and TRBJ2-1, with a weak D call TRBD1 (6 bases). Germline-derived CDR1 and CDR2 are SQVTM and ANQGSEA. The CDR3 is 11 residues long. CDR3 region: CSLSRGNEQFF. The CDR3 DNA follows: TGCAGTCTCAGCAGGGGTAATGAGCAGTTCTTC.

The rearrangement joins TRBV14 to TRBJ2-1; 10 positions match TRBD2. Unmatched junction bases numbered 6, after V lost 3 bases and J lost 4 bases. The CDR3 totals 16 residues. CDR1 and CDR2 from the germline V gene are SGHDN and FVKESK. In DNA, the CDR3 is TGTGCCAGCAGCCAGCTAGCGGGAGCTCCGTACAATGAGCAGTTCTTC. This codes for CASSQLAGAPYNEQFF.

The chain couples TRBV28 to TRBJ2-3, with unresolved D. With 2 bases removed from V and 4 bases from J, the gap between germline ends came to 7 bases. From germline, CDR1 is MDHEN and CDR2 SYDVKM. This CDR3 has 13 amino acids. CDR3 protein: CASSLVQADTQYF. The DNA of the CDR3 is TGTGCCAGCAGTTTAGTCCAGGCAGATACGCAGTATTTT.

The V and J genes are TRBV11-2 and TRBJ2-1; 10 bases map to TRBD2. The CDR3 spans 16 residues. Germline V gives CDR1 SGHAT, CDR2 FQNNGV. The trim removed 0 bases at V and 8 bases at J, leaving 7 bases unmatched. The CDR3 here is CASSLDFPAGGHEQFF. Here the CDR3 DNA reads TGTGCCAGCAGCTTAGATTTTCCAGCGGGGGGGCATGAGCAGTTCTTC.

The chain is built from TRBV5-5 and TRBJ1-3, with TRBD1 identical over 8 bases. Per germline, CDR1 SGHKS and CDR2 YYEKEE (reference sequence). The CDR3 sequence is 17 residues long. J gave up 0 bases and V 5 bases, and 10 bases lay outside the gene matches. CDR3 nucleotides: TGTGCCAGCAGACTACCCGGGACAGGCGTCTCTGGAAACACCATATATTTT. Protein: CASRLPGTGVSGNTIYF.

The CDR3 here is CASRSTPPETQYF. DNA of the CDR3: TGCGCCAGCCGCTCGACTCCCCCAGAGACCCAGTACTTC. The chain carries TRBV5-1 and TRBJ2-5; D is unclear. V was cut by 7 bases and J by 4 bases, with 14 bases left in between. Germline-derived CDR1 and CDR2 are SGHRS and YFSETQ. The CDR3 consists of 13 residues.

The CDR3 nucleotides read TGTGCCAGCAGGCTTGTCGGGGATGCCTACGAGCAGTACTTC. Encoded protein: CASRLVGDAYEQYF. The chain employs TRBV27 and TRBJ2-7; D might be TRBD2 (5 bases). V shed 6 bases and J shed 2 bases, with 14 bases lying between them. The CDR3 is 14 residues long. Germline CDR1 MNHEY, CDR2 SMNVEV (reference sequence).